This TCR beta chain was captured by sequencing in a study of shared clonotypes between healthy human individuals. General study findings and limits: Rarefaction analysis demonstrated incomplete sorted-subset sequencing notwithstanding large depth.

Deep-level assay runs were performed. The authors loaded roughly 200 ng DNA, 25,000 to 30,000 T cell genomes, into sorted-subset replicate PCRs. This table comes from immunoSEQ multiplex PCR, and its TCRdb copy is limited to in-frame clones, with some not included. The sample has a few hundred thousand clones; around 97% are singletons. V was cut by 4 bases and J by 3 bases, with 13 bases left in between. The V gene's germline CDR1 is SGHNT and CDR2 YYREEE (reference sequence). This CDR3 is built from 15 residues. Comments on this clone: Its antigen is currently unknown.

This rearrangement joins TRBV5-4 to TRBJ2-2; weak D call: TRBD1 (5 bases). Sequencing was performed on naive CD4+ T cells sorted from blood. Subset noted: CD45RA+ positively selected. This clonotype was obtained from a woman younger than 45 in good health. CDR3 coding DNA: TGTGCCAGCAGCAAAACAGGTTCCGACACCGGGGAGCTGTTTTTT. It codes for CASSKTGSDTGELFF.